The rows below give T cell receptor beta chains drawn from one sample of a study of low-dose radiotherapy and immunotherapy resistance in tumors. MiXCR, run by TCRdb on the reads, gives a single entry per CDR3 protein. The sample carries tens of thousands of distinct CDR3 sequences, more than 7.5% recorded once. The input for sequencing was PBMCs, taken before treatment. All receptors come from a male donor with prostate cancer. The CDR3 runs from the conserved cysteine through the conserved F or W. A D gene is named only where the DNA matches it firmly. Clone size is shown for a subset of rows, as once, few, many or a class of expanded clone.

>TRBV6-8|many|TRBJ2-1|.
CASSLRINEQFF
TGTGCCAGCAGCCTACGGATTAATGAGCAGTTCTTC
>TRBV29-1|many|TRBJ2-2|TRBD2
CSVDRLAGQNTGELFF
TGCAGCGTTGATAGGCTAGCGGGGCAAAACACCGGGGAGCTGTTTTTT
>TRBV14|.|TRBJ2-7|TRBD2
CASSPPRLAGGNEQYF
TGTGCCAGCAGCCCCCCGAGACTAGCGGGGGGCAACGAGCAGTACTTC
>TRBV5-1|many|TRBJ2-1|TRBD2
CASSIVAGGPSNEQFF
TGCGCCAGCAGCATTGTGGCGGGAGGGCCTTCCAATGAGCAGTTCTTC
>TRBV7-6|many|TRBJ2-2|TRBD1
CASSSKTPVGTGNTGELFF
TGTGCCAGCAGCTCCAAAACCCCGGTGGGGACAGGAAACACCGGGGAGCTGTTTTTT
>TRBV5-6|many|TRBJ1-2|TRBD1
CASSDTGGNGYTF
TGTGCCAGCAGCGATACAGGGGGGAATGGCTACACCTTC
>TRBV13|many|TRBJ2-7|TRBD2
CASTRGGDALYEQYF
TGTGCCAGCACCCGGGGGGGGGATGCTCTCTACGAGCAGTACTTC
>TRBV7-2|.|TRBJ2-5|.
CASSLQLKTQYF
TGTGCCAGCAGCTTACAACTGAAGACCCAGTACTTC
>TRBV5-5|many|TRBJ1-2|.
CASSSDPNKGAYGYTF
TGTGCCAGCAGCAGCGACCCAAATAAGGGCGCTTATGGCTACACCTTC
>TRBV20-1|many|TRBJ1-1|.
CSARGGGSTEAFF
TGCAGTGCTAGGGGTGGGGGGAGTACTGAAGCTTTCTTT
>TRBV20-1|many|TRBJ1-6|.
CSARAGYSSYNSPLHF
TGCAGTGCTAGGGCAGGGTACAGCTCCTATAATTCACCCCTCCACTTT
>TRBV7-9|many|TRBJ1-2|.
CASSLGGSNYGYTF
TGTGCCAGCAGCTTAGGGGGATCCAACTATGGCTACACCTTC
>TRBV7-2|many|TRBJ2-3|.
CASSASRVDTQYF
TGTGCCAGCAGCGCAAGCCGGGTAGATACGCAGTATTTT
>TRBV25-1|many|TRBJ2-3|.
CASSRAHTDTQYF
TGTGCCAGCAGTCGCGCCCACACAGATACGCAGTATTTT
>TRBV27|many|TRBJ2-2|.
CASSLGLGELFF
TGTGCCAGCAGTTTGGGTTTGGGGGAGCTGTTTTTT
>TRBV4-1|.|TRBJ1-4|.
CASTQGRTWATNEKLFF
TGCGCCAGCACTCAGGGGCGAACTTGGGCAACTAATGAAAAACTGTTTTTT
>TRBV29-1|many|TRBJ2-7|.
CSVTRAYEQYF
TGCAGCGTTACAAGGGCCTACGAGCAGTACTTC